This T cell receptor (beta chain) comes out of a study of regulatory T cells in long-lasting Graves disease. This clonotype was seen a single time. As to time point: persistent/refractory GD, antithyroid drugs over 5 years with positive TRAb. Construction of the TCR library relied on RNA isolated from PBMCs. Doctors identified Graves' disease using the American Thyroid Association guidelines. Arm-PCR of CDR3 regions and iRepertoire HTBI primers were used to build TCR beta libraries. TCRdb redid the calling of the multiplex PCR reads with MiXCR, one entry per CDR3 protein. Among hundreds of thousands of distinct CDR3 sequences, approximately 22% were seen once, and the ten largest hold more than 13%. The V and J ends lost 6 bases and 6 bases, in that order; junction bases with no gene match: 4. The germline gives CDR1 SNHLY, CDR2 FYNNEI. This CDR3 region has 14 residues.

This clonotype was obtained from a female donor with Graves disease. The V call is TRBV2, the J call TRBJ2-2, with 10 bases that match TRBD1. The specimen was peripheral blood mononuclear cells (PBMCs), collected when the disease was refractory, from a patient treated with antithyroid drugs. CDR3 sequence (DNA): TGTGCCAGCAGAGGGACAGGGGTGGCCGGGGAGCTGTTTTTT. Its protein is CASRGTGVAGELFF.